This entry is about one T cell receptor (beta chain). Its specificity is not known. This CDR3 is 17 amino acids long. V dropped 2 bases and J dropped 5 bases, with 23 bases sitting between them. Germline CDR1 reads SGHKS; CDR2 reads YYEKEE (reference sequence). These data come from a study of T cell responses to AZD1222 COVID-19 vaccine. Study overall: Second-dose intervals near 4 or 12 weeks were combined. Broader study findings: Clonal diversity was possibly underestimated, and the donors were mostly white British, with more females. The study sampled repertoires only after the peak T cell response.

Clones were read by immunoSEQ multiplex PCR, and TCRdb kept only the in-frame ones, dropping some. The sample has 130,000 or so clones, approximately 90% seen once. The V and J genes are TRBV5-5 and TRBJ2-7; TRBD2 might be the D (6 bases). This TCR derives from an adult in good health. This specimen was peripheral blood, taken on day 0 of AZD1222 vaccination. In DNA, the CDR3 is TGTGCCAGCAGCTTTTTAAGCTCGGGACCGGGGGTCCACGAGCAGTACTTC. Its protein is CASSFLSSGPGVHEQYF.